Following are 28 T cell receptor beta chains from one sample sequenced in a study of shared clonotypes between healthy human individuals. The data were produced by immunoSEQ multiplex PCR, yet TCRdb's version contains in-frame clones alone and is incomplete. The table lists millions of clones, around 90% of them singletons. The sequenced material came from naive CD4+ T cells sorted from blood. The subset here: CD45RA+ positively selected. These receptors all come from a man between 18 and 29 years old in good health.

This chain connects TRBV19 to TRBJ1-5; tentative D call: TRBD1 (5 bases). The CDR3 is made up of 12 amino acids. From germline, CDR1 is LNHDA and CDR2 SQIVND (reference sequence). Trimming removed 5 bases at V and 9 bases at J, with 11 bases between. The DNA for the CDR3 is TGTGCCAGTAGTGGGGGAGAAGGGCCCCAGCATTTT. Protein product: CASSGGEGPQHF.

The V and J genes are TRBV5-6 and TRBJ2-7, with TRBD2 matching over 10 bases. V trimming: 5 bases; J trimming: 2 bases; junction bases outside the gene matches: 16. CDR1 is SGHDT and CDR2 is YYEEEE in the germline V gene. The CDR3 totals 18 residues. This CDR3 reads CASRRILAGVKATYEQYF. DNA of the CDR3: TGTGCCAGCAGGAGGATTCTAGCGGGAGTTAAGGCAACCTACGAGCAGTACTTC.

The genes are TRBV4-1 and TRBJ2-1, with 15 positions matching TRBD2. Germline CDR1 reads MGHRA; CDR2 reads YSYEKL. There are 19 residues in the CDR3. Trimming cost V 5 bases and J 4 bases; bases outside gene matches: 12. CDR3 region: CASSRTSGGGLQGYNEQFF. DNA of the CDR3: TGCGCCAGCAGCAGGACTAGCGGGGGGGGACTACAGGGATACAATGAGCAGTTCTTC.

The genes are TRBV28 and TRBJ1-2, with a possible D match to TRBD1 (5 bases). CDR3 size: 16 residues. CDR1 and CDR2 (germline): MDHEN, SYDVKM. V dropped 5 bases and J dropped 0 bases, with 16 bases sitting between them. The CDR3 spells CASSPPAGPPNYGYTF. CDR3 coding DNA: TGTGCCAGCAGTCCCCCTGCGGGACCTCCTAACTATGGCTACACCTTC.

The V and J genes are TRBV18 and TRBJ2-4; 13 nucleotides line up with TRBD2. Germline V lookup: CDR1 KGHSH, CDR2 LQKENI. This CDR3 comprises 15 residues. Trimming took 4 bases from V and 4 from J; bases not matched to a gene: 1. The CDR3 DNA is TGTGCCAGCTCACAGGGACTAGCGGGGAAAAACATTCAGTACTTC. This translates into CASSQGLAGKNIQYF.

The chain uses TRBV6-5 and TRBJ2-7, with D perhaps matching TRBD1 or TRBD2 (6 bases each). This CDR3 comprises 15 residues. Germline loops: CDR1 MNHEY, CDR2 SVGAGI. Deletions cut 5 bases from V and 1 base from J, with 15 bases between. Here the CDR3 DNA reads TGTGCCAGCAGTGCCTGGGAGGACAGATCCTACGAGCAGTACTTC. It codes for CASSAWEDRSYEQYF.

The chain carries TRBV28 and TRBJ1-2; 7 positions match TRBD1. The CDR3 loop spans 15 amino acids. Germline CDR1 and CDR2: MDHEN and SYDVKM. The J segment lost 8 bases and the V segment lost 3 bases, leaving 12 bases of the junction unmatched. CDR3 sequence reads: CASSLDDTGAEGYTF. In nucleotides, the CDR3 is TGTGCCAGCAGTTTGGATGACACAGGGGCGGAGGGCTACACCTTC.

Concerning this clone: This sample also contains other DNA sequences that code for the same CDR3. The chain couples TRBV5-1 to TRBJ2-7; 7 nucleotides agree with TRBD1. Trimming took 4 bases from V and 0 from J; bases not matched to a gene: 4. The CDR3 consists of 14 residues. Germline V gene sequence: CDR1 SGHRS, CDR2 YFSETQ. CDR3 in DNA: TGCGCCAGCAGCACCGGGACAGACTCCTACGAGCAGTACTTC. Translation: CASSTGTDSYEQYF.

The CDR3 region is CASSLAGGVETQYF. The CDR3 region has the DNA TGTGCCAGCAGCTTAGCGGGGGGGGTAGAGACCCAGTACTTC. The chain carries TRBV7-6 and TRBJ2-5, with 7 bases fitting TRBD2. The CDR3 sequence is 14 residues long. Germline trimming cut 0 bases from V and 4 bases from J; bases unmatched to any gene: 2. Germline CDR1 SGHVS, CDR2 FNYEAQ.

The rearrangement links TRBV18 to TRBJ1-4; D remains ambiguous. This CDR3 is built from 11 residues. Trimming pared 7 bases from V and 5 bases from J, leaving 5 bases between. Looked up from germline, CDR1 is KGHSH and CDR2 is LQKENI. CDR3 protein: CASFGNEKLFF. DNA of the CDR3: TGTGCCAGCTTTGGGAATGAAAAACTGTTTTTT.

A note on this clone: Within the sample, other DNA sequences also encode this same CDR3. The rearrangement uses TRBV5-4 and TRBJ2-7; no firm D call. The CDR3 has 12 residues. The germline V and J ends were trimmed by 4 bases and 1 base, with 6 bases remaining between them. The V gene's germline CDR1 is SGHNT and CDR2 YYREEE (reference sequence). In DNA form, the CDR3 reads TGTGCCAGCAGCAGAAATTCCTACGAGCAGTACTTC. Its translation is CASSRNSYEQYF.

CDR3 sequence reads: CASSLEGPSTDTQYF. CDR3 coding DNA: TGTGCCAGCAGCTTAGAGGGCCCTTCCACAGATACGCAGTATTTT. The chain uses TRBV7-3 and TRBJ2-3, with D perhaps TRBD2 (5 bases). This CDR3 region has 15 residues. The germline V and J ends were trimmed by 2 bases and 2 bases, with 11 bases remaining between them. CDR1 SGHTA and CDR2 FQGTGA come from the germline V gene.

This sequence joins TRBV30 and TRBJ2-2; 14 nucleotides match TRBD2. With V trimmed by 2 bases and J by 7 bases, 6 bases remained unmatched. The CDR3 extends over 16 amino acids. Germline assignment: CDR1 GTSNPN and CDR2 SVGIG (reference sequence). In DNA form, the CDR3 reads TGTGCCTGGAGTCGACTAGCGGGAGGGCCGGGCGGGGAGCTGTTTTTT. It yields the protein CAWSRLAGGPGGELFF.

The J gene is TRBJ1-1, the V gene TRBV6-5; 9 bases are shared with TRBD1. This CDR3 region has 15 residues. The trim removed 7 bases at V and 3 bases at J, leaving 9 bases unmatched. Per germline, CDR1 MNHEY and CDR2 SVGAGI. CDR3 region: CASTNSGQGHTEAFF. CDR3 nucleotide sequence: TGTGCCAGCACAAACTCAGGACAGGGGCACACTGAAGCTTTCTTT.

The chain uses TRBV30 and TRBJ1-2; D gene ambiguous. The CDR3 sequence is 14 residues long. V lost 1 base and J 7 bases, leaving 16 bases between the germline ends. Germline loops: CDR1 GTSNPN, CDR2 SVGIG (reference sequence). The CDR3 coding sequence is TGTGCCTGGAGTGAAGCCCCATCCCTGAGTGGCTACACCTTC. This codes for CAWSEAPSLSGYTF.

This clone is a singleton in its sample. CDR3 residues: CASSTYKREGLAGELFF. As DNA, the CDR3 is TGTGCCAGCAGCACCTACAAGCGGGAGGGCCTCGCCGGGGAGCTGTTTTTT. The rearrangement uses TRBV7-8 and TRBJ2-2; 10 bases line up with TRBD2. V lost 5 bases, J lost 6 bases, and 12 bases stayed unmatched. CDR3 length: 17 amino acids. CDR1 is SGHVS, CDR2 FQNEAQ, per germline.

The chain has TRBV7-9 and TRBJ2-3, with 7 bases aligning to TRBD1. The J segment lost 1 base and the V segment lost 4 bases, leaving 5 bases of the junction unmatched. CDR1 SEHNR and CDR2 FQNEAQ come from the germline V gene (reference sequence). The CDR3 length is 15 residues. CDR3 bases: TGTGCCAGCAGCTCCAGGGGGATGGGCACAGATACGCAGTATTTT. This translates into CASSSRGMGTDTQYF.

This clone was observed once. This chain links TRBV29-1 with TRBJ2-1; TRBD1 matches at 10 bases. This CDR3 region has 15 residues. V shed 5 bases, J shed 5 bases, and the junction held 9 bases outside the gene matches. CDR1 and CDR2 from the germline V gene are SQVTM and ANQGSEA. CDR3 nucleotides: TGCAGCGTTCGCCGCTCGGGACAGGGGAACAATGAGCAGTTCTTC. Its protein is CSVRRSGQGNNEQFF.

This rearrangement joins TRBV5-4 to TRBJ2-2, with D possibly matching TRBD2 (6 bases). Germline V CDR1 and CDR2: SGHNT, YYREEE (reference sequence). The CDR3 has 17 amino acids. Trimming shortened V by 4 bases and J by 0 bases, and 16 bases separated the two germline ends. CDR3 DNA: TGTGCCAGCAGCCGAAAGACTAGGCAATCGAACACCGGGGAGCTGTTTTTT. Its translation: CASSRKTRQSNTGELFF. Complete variable domain (other parts from reference TRBV5-4 and TRBJ2-2): ETGVTQSPTHLIKTRGQQVTLRCSSQSGHNTVSWYQQALGQGPQFIFQYYREEENGRGNFPPRFSGLQFPNYSSELNVNALELDDSALYLCASSRKTRQSNTGELFFGEGSRLTVL.

The chain combines TRBV10-3 with TRBJ2-2, with 8 bases lining up with TRBD2. Trimming at V came to 10 bases and at J to 3 bases, leaving 7 bases not matched to a gene. The germline CDR1 and CDR2 sequences are ENHRY and SYGVKD. This CDR3 is 14 amino acids long. CDR3 sequence reads: CATGTRRDTGELFF. The CDR3 nucleotides read TGTGCCACCGGGACTAGGAGGGACACCGGGGAGCTGTTTTTT.

The rearrangement uses TRBV11-3 and TRBJ2-1; 13 bases agree with TRBD2. The germline V gene encodes CDR1 SGHNT and CDR2 YENEEA. V shed 1 base and J 8 bases; nucleotides not matched to a gene: 2. The CDR3 spans 15 residues. CDR3 sequence: CASSLAGLAGDEQFF. For the CDR3, the DNA is TGTGCCAGCAGCTTAGCTGGACTAGCGGGAGATGAGCAGTTCTTC. The whole variable domain, filled in from reference TRBV11-3 and TRBJ2-1, reads EAGVVQSPRYKIIEKKQPVAFWCNPISGHNTLYWYLQNLGQGPELLIRYENEEAVDDSQLPKDRFSAERLKGVDSTLKIQPAELGDSAVYLCASSLAGLAGDEQFFGPGTRLTVL.

V gene TRBV7-2 combines with J gene TRBJ2-3, with 11 bases lining up with TRBD2. Trimming removed 4 bases from V and 3 bases from J; junction bases left unmatched: 3. The germline V gene encodes CDR1 SGHTA and CDR2 FQGNSA. This CDR3 spans 15 amino acids. The CDR3 nucleotides read TGTGCCAGCAGCTCAAGACTAGCGGGGACAGATACGCAGTATTTT. It is translated as CASSSRLAGTDTQYF.

The rearrangement uses TRBV6-1 and TRBJ1-5; D call uncertain. CDR1 and CDR2 (germline): MNHNS, SASEGT. The CDR3 sequence is 15 residues long. With 3 bases removed from V and 0 bases from J, the gap between germline ends came to 9 bases. DNA of the CDR3: TGTGCCAGCAGTGAGCAGACACATAGCAATCAGCCCCAGCATTTT. Protein: CASSEQTHSNQPQHF.

The CDR3 spells CASSPTSLSSYEQYF. CDR3 DNA sequence: TGTGCCAGCAGTCCCACTAGCCTCAGCTCCTACGAGCAGTACTTC. The chain combines TRBV2 with TRBJ2-7; tentatively, D is TRBD2 (6 bases). This CDR3 is 15 amino acids long. The germline gives CDR1 SNHLY, CDR2 FYNNEI. The V end was cut by 5 bases, the J end by 0 bases, with 14 bases between.

The chain uses TRBV2 and TRBJ1-1, with D possibly matching TRBD1 (5 bases). The germline CDR1 and CDR2 sequences are SNHLY and FYNNEI. The CDR3 contains 15 residues. Trimming took off 5 bases at V and 2 bases at J, with 15 bases between the two ends. In DNA form, the CDR3 reads TGTGCCAGCAGTTCCTTCAGGGTACCTAACACTGAAGCTTTCTTT. Amino acids: CASSSFRVPNTEAFF.

This rearrangement joins TRBV7-2 to TRBJ1-5; a possible D gene is TRBD1 (5 bases). CDR1 is SGHTA, CDR2 FQGNSA, per germline. There are 15 residues in the CDR3. Deletions cut 8 bases from V and 2 bases from J, with 16 bases between. CDR3 loop: CASSMMGVGNQPQHF. The CDR3 DNA reads as TGTGCCAGCTCCATGATGGGGGTTGGCAATCAGCCCCAGCATTTT. The whole variable domain, remainder taken from reference TRBV7-2 and TRBJ1-5, is GAGVSQSPSNKVTEKGKDVELRCDPISGHTALYWYRQSLGQGLEFLIYFQGNSAPDKSGLPSDRFSAERTGGSVSTLTIQRTQQEDSAVYLCASSMMGVGNQPQHFGDGTRLSIL.

This clone was counted once. The chain is built from TRBV10-3 and TRBJ2-5, with TRBD2 matching 15 bases. The CDR3 extends over 16 amino acids. Germline V gene lookup returns CDR1 ENHRY and CDR2 SYGVKD. With V trimmed by 5 bases and J by 2 bases, 3 bases remained unmatched. The CDR3 is CAISKGLAGGQETQYF. The CDR3 DNA reads TGTGCCATCAGTAAGGGACTAGCGGGGGGACAAGAGACCCAGTACTTC.

This rearrangement joins TRBV5-6 to TRBJ1-1, with D possibly matching TRBD1 (6 bases). V lost 0 bases, J lost 4 bases, and 16 bases lay in between. The CDR3 loop spans 16 amino acids. The germline CDR1 and CDR2 sequences are SGHDT and YYEEEE. CDR3 loop: CASSLAGYRASTEAFF. For the CDR3, the DNA is TGTGCCAGCAGCTTGGCCGGGTACAGGGCCAGCACTGAAGCTTTCTTT.